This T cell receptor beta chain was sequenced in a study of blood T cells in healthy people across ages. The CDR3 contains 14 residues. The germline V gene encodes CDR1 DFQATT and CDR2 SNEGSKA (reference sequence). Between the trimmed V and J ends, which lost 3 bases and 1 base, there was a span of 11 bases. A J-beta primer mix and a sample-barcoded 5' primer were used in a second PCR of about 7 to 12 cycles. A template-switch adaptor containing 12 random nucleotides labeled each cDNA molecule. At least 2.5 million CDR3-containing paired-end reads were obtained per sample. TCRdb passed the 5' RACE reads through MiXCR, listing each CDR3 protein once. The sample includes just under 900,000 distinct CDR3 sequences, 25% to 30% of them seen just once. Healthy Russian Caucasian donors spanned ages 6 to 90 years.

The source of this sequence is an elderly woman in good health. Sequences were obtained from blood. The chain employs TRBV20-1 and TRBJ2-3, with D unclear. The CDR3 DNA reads TGCAGTGCTAGCGCTGGAACGGGCACAGATACGCAGTATTTT. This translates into CSASAGTGTDTQYF.